The source of this T cell receptor (beta chain) is a study of blood T cell repertoires in COVID-19. Study details: In each case, the material was cDNA or gDNA derived from T cells, B-cell-depleted T cells, or PBMCs.

Per the study methods: Nucleated cell number was recorded as an estimate derived from reference gene primer amplification. Libraries were prepared by immunoSEQ multiplex PCR; TCRdb keeps only in-frame clonotypes and omits some of them. The V and J calls and clone size come from that table; D and trimming were worked out from the DNA. The sample holds more than 15,000 clones, approximately 89% seen once. The V gene's germline CDR1 is SGHAT and CDR2 FQNNGV. The CDR3 length is 15 residues. Trimming took 1 base from V and 0 from J; bases not matched to a gene: 0. This chain links TRBV11-2 with TRBJ1-3; 7 positions match TRBD1. The sample comprised peripheral blood. This TCR was recovered from a human donor in a cohort sampled during active COVID-19. The CDR3 reads CASSLGQGSGNTIYF. CDR3 sequence (DNA): TGTGCCAGCAGCTTAGGACAGGGCTCTGGAAACACCATATATTTT.